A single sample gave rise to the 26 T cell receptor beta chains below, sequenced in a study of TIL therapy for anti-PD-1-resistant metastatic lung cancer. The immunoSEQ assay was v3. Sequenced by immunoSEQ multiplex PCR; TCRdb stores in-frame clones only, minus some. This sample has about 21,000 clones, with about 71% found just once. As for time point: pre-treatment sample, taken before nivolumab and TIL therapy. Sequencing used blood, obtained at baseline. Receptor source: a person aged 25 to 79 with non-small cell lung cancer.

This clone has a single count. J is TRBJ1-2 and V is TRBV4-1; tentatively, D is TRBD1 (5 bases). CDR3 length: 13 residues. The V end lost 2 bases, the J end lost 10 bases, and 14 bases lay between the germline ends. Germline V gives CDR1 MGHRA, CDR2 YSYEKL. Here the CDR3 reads CASSQRLTGLYTF. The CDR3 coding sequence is TGCGCCAGCAGCCAAAGGCTAACAGGCCTCTACACCTTC.

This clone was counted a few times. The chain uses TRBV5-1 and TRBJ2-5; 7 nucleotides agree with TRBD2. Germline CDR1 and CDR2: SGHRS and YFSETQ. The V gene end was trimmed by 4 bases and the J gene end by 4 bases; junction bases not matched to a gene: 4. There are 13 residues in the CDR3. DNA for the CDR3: TGCGCCAGCAGCCCCCCGGGGGGAGAGACCCAGTACTTC. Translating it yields CASSPPGGETQYF.

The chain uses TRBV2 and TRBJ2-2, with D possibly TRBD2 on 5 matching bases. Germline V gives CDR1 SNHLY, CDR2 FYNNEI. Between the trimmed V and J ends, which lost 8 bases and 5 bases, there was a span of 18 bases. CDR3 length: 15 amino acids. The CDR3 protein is CASSPNLPGTGELFF. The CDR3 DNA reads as TGTGCCAGCTCCCCCAATTTGCCGGGGACCGGGGAGCTGTTTTTT.

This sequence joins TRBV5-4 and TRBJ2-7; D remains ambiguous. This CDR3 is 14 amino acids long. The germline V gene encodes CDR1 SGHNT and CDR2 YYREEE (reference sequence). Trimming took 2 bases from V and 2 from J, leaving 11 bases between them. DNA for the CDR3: TGTGCCAGCAGCTTAAGGCAGGCCCCCTACGAGCAGTACTTC. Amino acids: CASSLRQAPYEQYF.

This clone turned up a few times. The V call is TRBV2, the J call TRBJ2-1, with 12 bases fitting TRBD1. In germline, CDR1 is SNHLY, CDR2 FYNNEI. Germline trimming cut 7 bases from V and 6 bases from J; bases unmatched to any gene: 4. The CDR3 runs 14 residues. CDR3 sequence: CASNRGQGANEQFF. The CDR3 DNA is TGTGCCAGCAATAGGGGACAGGGGGCCAATGAGCAGTTCTTC.

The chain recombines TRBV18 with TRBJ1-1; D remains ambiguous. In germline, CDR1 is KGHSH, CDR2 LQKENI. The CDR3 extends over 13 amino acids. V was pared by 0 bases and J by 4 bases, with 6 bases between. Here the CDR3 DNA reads TGTGCCAGCTCACCACCGGAGGGCACTGAAGCTTTCTTT. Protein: CASSPPEGTEAFF.

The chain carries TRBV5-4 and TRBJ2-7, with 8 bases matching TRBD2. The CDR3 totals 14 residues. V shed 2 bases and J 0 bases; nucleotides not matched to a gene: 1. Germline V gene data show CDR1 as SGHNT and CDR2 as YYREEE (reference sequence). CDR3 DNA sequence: TGTGCCAGCAGCTTTAGCGGGAACTCCTACGAGCAGTACTTC. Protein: CASSFSGNSYEQYF.

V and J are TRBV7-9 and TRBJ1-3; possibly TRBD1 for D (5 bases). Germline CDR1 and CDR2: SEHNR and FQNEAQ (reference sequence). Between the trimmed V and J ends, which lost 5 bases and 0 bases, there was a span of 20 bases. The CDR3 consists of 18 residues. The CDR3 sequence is CASSPSRGDTPSGNTIYF. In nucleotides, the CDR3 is TGTGCCAGCAGCCCCTCCCGGGGGGATACACCCTCTGGAAACACCATATATTTT.

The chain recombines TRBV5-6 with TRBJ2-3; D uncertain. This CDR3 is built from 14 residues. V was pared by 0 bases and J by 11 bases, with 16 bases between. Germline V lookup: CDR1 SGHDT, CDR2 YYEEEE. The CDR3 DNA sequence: TGTGCCAGCAGCTTGGAGGGCGGAGCTTACTGGCAGTATTTT. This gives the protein CASSLEGGAYWQYF.

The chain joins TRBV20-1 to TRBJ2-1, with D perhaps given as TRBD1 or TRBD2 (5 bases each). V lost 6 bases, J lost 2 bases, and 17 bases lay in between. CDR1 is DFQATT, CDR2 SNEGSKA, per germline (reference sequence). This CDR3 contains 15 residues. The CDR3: CSASPGTLTYNEQFF. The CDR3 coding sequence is TGCAGTGCAAGTCCCGGGACCCTAACCTACAATGAGCAGTTCTTC.

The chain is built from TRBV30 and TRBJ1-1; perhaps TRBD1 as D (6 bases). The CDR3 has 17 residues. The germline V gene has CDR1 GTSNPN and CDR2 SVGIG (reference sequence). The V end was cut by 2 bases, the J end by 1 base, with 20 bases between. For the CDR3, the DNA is TGTGCCTGGAGTCGTTGGAGAAGTAGGGGGGGGAACACTGAAGCTTTCTTT. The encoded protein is CAWSRWRSRGGNTEAFF.

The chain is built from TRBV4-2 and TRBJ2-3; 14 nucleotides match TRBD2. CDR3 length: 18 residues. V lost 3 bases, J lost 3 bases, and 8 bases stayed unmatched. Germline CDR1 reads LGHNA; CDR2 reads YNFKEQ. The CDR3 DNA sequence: TGTGCCAGCAGCCAGGGACGGACTAGCGGGGGGACTACAGATACGCAGTATTTT. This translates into CASSQGRTSGGTTDTQYF.

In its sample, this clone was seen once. The CDR3 region is CASSFGGDTQYF. The CDR3 DNA reads as TGTGCCAGCAGTTTCGGTGGGGATACGCAGTATTTT. The rearrangement joins TRBV28 to TRBJ2-3; D is uncertain. V was pared by 3 bases and J by 6 bases, with 7 bases between. The CDR3 runs to 12 residues. Germline CDR1 MDHEN, CDR2 SYDVKM.

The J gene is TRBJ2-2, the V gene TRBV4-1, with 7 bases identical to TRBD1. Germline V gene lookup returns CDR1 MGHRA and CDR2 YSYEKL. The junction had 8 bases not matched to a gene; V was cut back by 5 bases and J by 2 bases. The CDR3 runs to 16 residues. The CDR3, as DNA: TGCGCCAGCAGCACAGGGACAGCCCTAAACACCGGGGAGCTGTTTTTT. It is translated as CASSTGTALNTGELFF.

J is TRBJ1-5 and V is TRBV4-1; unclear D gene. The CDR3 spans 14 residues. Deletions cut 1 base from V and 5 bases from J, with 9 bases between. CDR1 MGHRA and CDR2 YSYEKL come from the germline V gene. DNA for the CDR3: TGCGCCAGCAGCCAAGTGCGAAGTTATCAGCCCCAGCATTTT. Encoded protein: CASSQVRSYQPQHF.

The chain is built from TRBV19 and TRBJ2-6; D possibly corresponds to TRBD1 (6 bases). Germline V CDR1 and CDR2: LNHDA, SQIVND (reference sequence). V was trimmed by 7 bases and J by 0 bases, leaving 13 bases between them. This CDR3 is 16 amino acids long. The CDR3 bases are TGTGCCAGTACCTTAGACAGGTTCTCTGGGGCCAACGTCCTGACTTTC. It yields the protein CASTLDRFSGANVLTF. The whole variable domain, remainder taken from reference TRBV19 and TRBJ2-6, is DGGITQSPKYLFRKEGQNVTLSCEQNLNHDAMYWYRQDPGQGLRLIYYSQIVNDFQKGDIAEGYSVSREKKESFPLTVTSAQKNPTAFYLCASTLDRFSGANVLTFGAGSRLTVL.

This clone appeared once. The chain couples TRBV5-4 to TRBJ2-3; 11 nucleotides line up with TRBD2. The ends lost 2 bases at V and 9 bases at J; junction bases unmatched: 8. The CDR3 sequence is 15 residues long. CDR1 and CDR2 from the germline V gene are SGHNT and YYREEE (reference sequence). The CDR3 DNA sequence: TGTGCCAGCAGCTTCGGGACTAGCGGTTTTTTGACGCAGTATTTT. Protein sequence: CASSFGTSGFLTQYF.

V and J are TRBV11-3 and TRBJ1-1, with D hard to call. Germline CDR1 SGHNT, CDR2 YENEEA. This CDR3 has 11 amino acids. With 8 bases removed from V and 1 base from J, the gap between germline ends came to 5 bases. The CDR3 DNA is TGTGCCAGCCGGACGAACACTGAAGCTTTCTTT. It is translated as CASRTNTEAFF.

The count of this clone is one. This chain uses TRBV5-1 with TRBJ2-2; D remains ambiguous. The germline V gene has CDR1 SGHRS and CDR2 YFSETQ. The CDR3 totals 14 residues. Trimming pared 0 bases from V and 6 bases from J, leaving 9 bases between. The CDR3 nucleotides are TGCGCCAGCAGCTTGGCAGTTTTTTCCGGGGAGCTGTTTTTT. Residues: CASSLAVFSGELFF. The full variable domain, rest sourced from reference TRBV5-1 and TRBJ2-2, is KAGVTQTPRYLIKTRGQQVTLSCSPISGHRSVSWYQQTPGQGLQFLFEYFSETQRNKGNFPGRFSGRQFSNSRSEMNVSTLELGDSALYLCASSLAVFSGELFFGEGSRLTVL.

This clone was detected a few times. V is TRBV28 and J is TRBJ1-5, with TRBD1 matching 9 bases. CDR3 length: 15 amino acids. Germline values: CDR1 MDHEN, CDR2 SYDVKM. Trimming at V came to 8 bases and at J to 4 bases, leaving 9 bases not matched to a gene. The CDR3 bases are TGTGCCAGCCTTACCGAGACAGGGGGGAATCAGCCCCAGCATTTT. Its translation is CASLTETGGNQPQHF.

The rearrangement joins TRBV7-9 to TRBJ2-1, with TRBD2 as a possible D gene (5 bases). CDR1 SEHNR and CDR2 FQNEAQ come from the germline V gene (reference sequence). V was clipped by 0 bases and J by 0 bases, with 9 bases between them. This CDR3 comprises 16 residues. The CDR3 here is CASSLALSGSYNEQFF. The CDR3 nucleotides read TGTGCCAGCAGCTTAGCTCTCAGCGGCTCCTACAATGAGCAGTTCTTC. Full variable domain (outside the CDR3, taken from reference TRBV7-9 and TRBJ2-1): DTGVSQNPRHKITKRGQNVTFRCDPISEHNRLYWYRQTLGQGPEFLTYFQNEAQLEKSRLLSDRFSAERPKGSFSTLEIQRTEQGDSAMYLCASSLALSGSYNEQFFGPGTRLTVL.

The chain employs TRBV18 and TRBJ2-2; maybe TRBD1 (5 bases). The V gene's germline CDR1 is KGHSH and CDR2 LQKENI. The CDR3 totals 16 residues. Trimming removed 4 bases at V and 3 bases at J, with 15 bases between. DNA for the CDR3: TGTGCCAGCTCACGCCAGCAGGGATCGGACACCGGGGAGCTGTTTTTT. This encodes CASSRQQGSDTGELFF.

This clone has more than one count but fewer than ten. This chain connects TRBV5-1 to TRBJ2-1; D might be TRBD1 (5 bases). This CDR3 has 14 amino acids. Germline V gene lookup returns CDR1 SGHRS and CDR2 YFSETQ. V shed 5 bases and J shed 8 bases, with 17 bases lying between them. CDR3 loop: CASSGQGNGDEQFF. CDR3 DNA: TGCGCCAGCAGTGGGCAGGGAAATGGCGATGAGCAGTTCTTC.

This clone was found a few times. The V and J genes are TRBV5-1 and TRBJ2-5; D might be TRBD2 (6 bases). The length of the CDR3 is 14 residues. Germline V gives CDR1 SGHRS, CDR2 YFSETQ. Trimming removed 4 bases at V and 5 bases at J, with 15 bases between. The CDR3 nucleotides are TGCGCCAGCAGCGCCTTCACAGGAGGGGAGACCCAGTACTTC. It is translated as CASSAFTGGETQYF. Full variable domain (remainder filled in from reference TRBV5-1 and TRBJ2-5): KAGVTQTPRYLIKTRGQQVTLSCSPISGHRSVSWYQQTPGQGLQFLFEYFSETQRNKGNFPGRFSGRQFSNSRSEMNVSTLELGDSALYLCASSAFTGGETQYFGPGTRLLVL.

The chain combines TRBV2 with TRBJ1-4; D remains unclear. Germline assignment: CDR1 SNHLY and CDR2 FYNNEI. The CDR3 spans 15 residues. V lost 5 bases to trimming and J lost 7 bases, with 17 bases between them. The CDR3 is CASSKGRQIPEKLFF. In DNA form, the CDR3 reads TGTGCCAGCAGTAAAGGTCGGCAGATCCCTGAAAAACTGTTTTTT.

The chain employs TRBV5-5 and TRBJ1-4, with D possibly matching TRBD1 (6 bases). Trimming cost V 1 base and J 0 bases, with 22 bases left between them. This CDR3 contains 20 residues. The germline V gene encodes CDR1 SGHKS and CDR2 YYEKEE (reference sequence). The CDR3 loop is CASSLTLFAGADATNEKLFF. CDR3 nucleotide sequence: TGTGCCAGCAGCTTGACATTATTCGCAGGGGCCGATGCAACTAATGAAAAACTGTTTTTT. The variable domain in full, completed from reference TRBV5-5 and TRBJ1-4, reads DAGVTQSPTHLIKTRGQQVTLRCSPISGHKSVSWYQQVLGQGPQFIFQYYEKEERGRGNFPDRFSARQFPNYSSELNVNALLLGDSALYLCASSLTLFAGADATNEKLFFGSGTQLSVL.